These 18 T cell receptor beta chains were sequenced from one sample in a study of T cells in women clearing cervical HPV infection (dated by TCRdb to 2017 to 2018). Libraries were constructed by the immunoSEQ multiplex PCR assay. Not all clones reach the TCRdb copy of this immuneACCESS table, which keeps in-frame sequences only. Checked studies attribute under half of the gap to unresolved V genes and leave the rest unexplained. This sample's table contains around 31,000 clones. 4% to 5% of the sample comes from the top ten. Sequencing was performed on blood buffy coat. The receptor source for this set is a woman between 18 and 70 years old with a cervical HPV16 infection that either progressed to CIN3+ or cleared (not recorded which).

A word on this clone: Read sequence stops 3 residues before the CDR3 end, and the germline J gene provides the missing end. J is TRBJ2-2 and V is TRBV7-8; the D gene is possibly TRBD2 (7 bases). The V gene's germline CDR1 is SGHVS and CDR2 FQNEAQ. Trimming took off 1 base at V and 4 bases at J, with 16 bases between the two ends. The CDR3 contains 17 residues. The DNA read from the CDR3 is TGTGCCAGCAGCTTAGTAGGGGGGGGACTCTTCACCGGGGAG. Translation: CASSLVGGGLFTGE. The whole CDR3 sequence is CASSLVGGGLFTGELFF. The variable domain in full, with the rest retrieved from reference TRBV7-8 and TRBJ2-2, is GAGVSQSPRYKVAKRGQDVALRCDPISGHVSLFWYQQALGQGPEFLTYFQNEAQLDKSGLPSDRFFAERPEGSVSTLKIQRTQQEDSAVYLCASSLVGGGLFTGELFFGEGSRLTVL.

As regards this clone: The read terminates 3 residues before the CDR3 end, so the remaining end is supplied by the germline J gene. The rearrangement links TRBV18 to TRBJ1-2; TRBD1 agrees at 8 bases. The CDR3 is 18 amino acids. Germline V gives CDR1 KGHSH, CDR2 LQKENI. The sequenced CDR3 bases are TGTGCCAGCTCACCACTGGCCATTTTTGCAGGGGGCGGCGACGAC. Translated: CASSPLAIFAGGGDD. The full CDR3 protein reads CASSPLAIFAGGGDDYTF.

About this clone: The CDR3 goes on 3 residues after the read ends, and that part is filled in from the germline J gene. The chain carries TRBV6-2 or TRBV6-3 and TRBJ2-7; 7 bases match TRBD2. This CDR3 is built from 13 residues. The germline V gene encodes CDR1 MNHEY and CDR2 SVGEGT. Germline trimming cut 10 bases from V and 3 bases from J; bases unmatched to any gene: 9. CDR3 bases read: TGTGCCACCCAGAGGGCGGGAGACTACGAG. Amino acid sequence: CATQRAGDYE. Given in full, the CDR3 is CATQRAGDYEQYF.

Worth noting for this clone: The read terminates 3 residues before the CDR3 end, so the remaining end is supplied by the germline J gene. This rearrangement joins TRBV7-2 to TRBJ2-3; TRBD2 aligns across 14 bases. The V gene's germline CDR1 is SGHTA and CDR2 FQGNSA. V lost 5 bases to trimming and J lost 5 bases; unmatched junction nucleotides: 3. The CDR3 is made up of 15 amino acids. CDR3 sequence reads: CASSPGLAGGDTQYF. CDR3 DNA (partial): TGTGCCAGCAGCCCAGGACTAGCGGGGGGAGATACG.

Note on this clone: Read sequence stops 3 residues before the CDR3 end, and the germline J gene provides the missing end. V and J are TRBV6-2 or TRBV6-3 and TRBJ2-7; 15 nucleotides align to TRBD2. Losses at the gene ends were 8 bases for V and 3 bases for J; bases not matched to a gene: 5. The germline CDR1 and CDR2 sequences are MNHEY and SVGEGT. The CDR3 runs 15 residues. The covered CDR3 bases are TGTGCCAGCCGGGGACTAGCGGGGGGTAACTACGAG. Translated: CASRGLAGGNYE. In full, the CDR3 reads CASRGLAGGNYEQYF.

On this clone itself: The sequenced fragment ends 3 residues before the CDR3 boundary, so the rest is inferred from the germline J gene. This chain links TRBV19 with TRBJ2-5; 11 bases fit TRBD2. Germline CDR1 reads LNHDA; CDR2 reads SQIVND (reference sequence). With V trimmed by 9 bases and J by 3 bases, 9 bases remained unmatched. The CDR3 runs to 15 residues. CDR3 DNA (partial): TGTGCCAGCAGATCCCTACTAGCGGGGGAAGAGACC. Protein: CASRSLLAGEET. The full CDR3 sequence reads CASRSLLAGEETQYF.

Notes on this clone: The read is 3 residues too short to cover the CDR3 end, so that end is filled in from the germline J gene. The chain has TRBV10-3 and TRBJ2-3; possible D gene TRBD2, 5 bases. V was pared by 7 bases and J by 1 base, with 15 bases between. Germline CDR1 ENHRY, CDR2 SYGVKD. This CDR3 is 15 amino acids long. CDR3 DNA (partial): TGTGCCATCAACCAGGCAGCGGAACGCACAGATACG. This codes for CAINQAAERTDT. The entire CDR3 protein reads CAINQAAERTDTQYF.

The CDR3 region is CASSLQGQVGTEAFF. The sequenced CDR3 bases are TGTGCCAGCAGCCTCCAGGGACAGGTTGGCACTGAA. This chain connects TRBV11-2 to TRBJ1-1; 8 nucleotides line up with TRBD1. The read gets to within 3 residues of the CDR3 end, and the germline J gene fills in the rest. Germline values: CDR1 SGHAT, CDR2 FQNNGV. Trimming cost V 5 bases and J 4 bases; bases outside gene matches: 9. The CDR3 is made up of 15 amino acids.

As for this clone: The read gets to within 3 residues of the CDR3 end, and the germline J gene fills in the rest. The rearrangement uses TRBV7-9 and TRBJ1-4, with D perhaps matching TRBD1 (6 bases). Trimming removed 2 bases at V and 10 bases at J, with 17 bases between. Germline V gene data show CDR1 as SEHNR and CDR2 as FQNEAQ (reference sequence). The CDR3 has 15 residues. Here the CDR3 reads CASSLPDQGIGKLFF. CDR3 DNA, as far as it was read: TGTGCCAGCAGCTTACCGGACCAGGGGATCGGAAAA.

Concerning this clone itself: Coverage ceases 3 residues before the CDR3 finishes, and the germline J gene fills in the end. The chain combines TRBV19 with TRBJ1-2, with a tentative D call TRBD1 (5 bases). Deletions cut 4 bases from V and 7 bases from J, with 16 bases between. The CDR3 runs to 14 residues. The germline CDR1 and CDR2 sequences are LNHDA and SQIVND (reference sequence). The CDR3 bases that were read are TGTGCCAGTAGTACCCAAGACAGCACTCCTGGC. Translation gives CASSTQDSTPG. The whole CDR3 reads CASSTQDSTPGYTF. Combining the CDR3 with reference TRBV19 and TRBJ1-2 gives the whole variable domain DGGITQSPKYLFRKEGQNVTLSCEQNLNHDAMYWYRQDPGQGLRLIYYSQIVNDFQKGDIAEGYSVSREKKESFPLTVTSAQKNPTAFYLCASSTQDSTPGYTFGSGTRLTVV.

Concerning this clone: The read comes to an end 3 residues before the CDR3 does, leaving the germline J gene to fill in the end. V and J are TRBV29-1 and TRBJ2-3; TRBD1 is a possible D gene (5 bases). CDR3 length: 12 residues. The germline V gene encodes CDR1 SQVTM and CDR2 ANQGSEA. Trimming took off 7 bases at V and 2 bases at J, with 10 bases between the two ends. The DNA read from the CDR3 is TGCAGCGGACAGCCGACCACAGATACG. Translation gives CSGQPTTDT. The CDR3 reads in full as CSGQPTTDTQYF.

As regards this clone: The read finishes 3 residues shy of the CDR3 end, and the germline J gene is used to complete it. The chain employs TRBV7-7 and TRBJ2-5; a possible D gene is TRBD2 (7 bases). Deletions cut 5 bases from V and 5 bases from J, with 21 bases between. The CDR3 is 16 residues long. Per the germline V gene, CDR1 is SSHAT and CDR2 is FNYEAQ (reference sequence). Partial CDR3 DNA: TGTGCCAGCAGCCCTGGAGGGGGGGGGCCGTGGGAGACC. Its protein product is CASSPGGGGPWET. The entire CDR3 is CASSPGGGGPWETQYF.

Concerning this clone: From the germline J gene comes the end of the CDR3, since the read stops 3 residues before it. The chain has TRBV7-9 and TRBJ2-7, with D possibly being TRBD1 (6 bases). The germline CDR1 and CDR2 sequences are SEHNR and FQNEAQ (reference sequence). This CDR3 comprises 15 residues. V was pared by 5 bases and J by 1 base, with 15 bases between. The CDR3 here is CASSPNDRWSYEQYF. The sequenced part of the CDR3 DNA is TGTGCCAGCAGCCCAAACGACAGGTGGTCCTACGAG.

Comment on this clone: The read gets to within 3 residues of the CDR3 end, and the germline J gene fills in the rest. The chain employs TRBV7-9 and TRBJ2-7; D possibly corresponds to TRBD1 (6 bases). Germline V lookup: CDR1 SEHNR, CDR2 FQNEAQ (reference sequence). Trimming removed 1 base from V and 3 bases from J, with 7 bases in between. The CDR3 loop spans 13 amino acids. The CDR3 DNA, read in part, is TGTGCCAGCAGCTTAGGACAGGTCTACGAG. This gives the protein CASSLGQVYE. The full CDR3 protein is CASSLGQVYEQYF.

Of note for this clone: Read sequence stops 3 residues before the CDR3 end, and the germline J gene provides the missing end. The chain is built from TRBV9 and TRBJ1-4, with D maybe TRBD1 (6 bases). The germline CDR1 and CDR2 sequences are SGDLS and YYNGEE. This CDR3 spans 17 amino acids. V lost 3 bases and J lost 3, with 18 bases in between. The part of the CDR3 DNA that was read is TGTGCCAGCAGCGCAGGGGCAGGGGCAAGAGCTAATGAAAAA. This sequence encodes CASSAGAGARANEK. The CDR3 as a whole reads CASSAGAGARANEKLFF.

Details on this clone: The read comes to an end 3 residues before the CDR3 does, leaving the germline J gene to fill in the end. The chain employs TRBV5-5 and TRBJ2-3; D possibly corresponds to TRBD2 (5 bases). Germline V lookup: CDR1 SGHKS, CDR2 YYEKEE (reference sequence). Trimming left V 7 bases short and J 0 bases short, with 15 bases between. There are 15 residues in the CDR3. The DNA read from the CDR3 is TGTGCCAGCCATGCGGGCAGTGCTAGCACAGATACG. This translates into CASHAGSASTDT. The full-length CDR3 reads as CASHAGSASTDTQYF.

For this clone: The CDR3 goes on 3 residues after the read ends, and that part is filled in from the germline J gene. The J gene is TRBJ1-5, the V gene TRBV30; tentative D call: TRBD1 (6 bases). V was pared by 2 bases and J by 9 bases, with 20 bases between. This CDR3 has 15 residues. Looked up from germline, CDR1 is GTSNPN and CDR2 is SVGIG (reference sequence). The CDR3 DNA, read in part, is TGTGCCTGGAGTTCCGGGACAACAGGGTTTCCGCCC. It encodes CAWSSGTTGFPP. The full CDR3 is CAWSSGTTGFPPQHF.

A remark on this clone: The read stops 3 residues short of the end of the CDR3; the missing end is completed from the germline J gene. The rearrangement links TRBV5-1 to TRBJ2-5; unclear D gene. Germline loops: CDR1 SGHRS, CDR2 YFSETQ. Between the trimmed V and J ends, which lost 0 bases and 1 base, there was a span of 7 bases. This CDR3 spans 14 amino acids. CDR3 in amino acids: CASSLALSQETQYF. The sequenced part of the CDR3 DNA is TGCGCCAGCAGCTTGGCCCTCTCCCAAGAGACC.